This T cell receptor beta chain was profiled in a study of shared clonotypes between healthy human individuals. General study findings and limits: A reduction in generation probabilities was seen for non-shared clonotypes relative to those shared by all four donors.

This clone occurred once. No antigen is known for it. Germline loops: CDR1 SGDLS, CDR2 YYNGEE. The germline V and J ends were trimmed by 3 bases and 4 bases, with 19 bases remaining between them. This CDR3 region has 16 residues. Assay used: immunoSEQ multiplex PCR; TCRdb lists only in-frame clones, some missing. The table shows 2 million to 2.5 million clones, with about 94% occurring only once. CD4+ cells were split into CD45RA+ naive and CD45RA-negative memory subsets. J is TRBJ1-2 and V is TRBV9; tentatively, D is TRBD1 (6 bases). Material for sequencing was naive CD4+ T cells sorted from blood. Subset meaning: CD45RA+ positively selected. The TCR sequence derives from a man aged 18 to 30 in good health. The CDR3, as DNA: TGTGCCAGCAGCGAGAGACCAGGGGTCTGGGGCTATGGCTACACCTTC. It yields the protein CASSERPGVWGYGYTF.